The 17 T cell receptor beta chains listed next were all sequenced from one sample in a study of T cell responses to AZD1222 COVID-19 vaccine (dated by TCRdb to the early 2020s). Libraries were built with the immunoSEQ multiplex PCR assay. What TCRdb holds here is the immuneACCESS table cut down to in-frame rearrangements. Part of the clones is not present; checked against another copy, under half of the missing clones reflect an unresolved V gene, and the others are unexplained. This sample has about 170,000 clones in its table, and 75% to 90% of those were observed once. The biggest ten clones account for 6.9% of the sample. Explained via the paper, the time point label denotes: baseline before first vaccination. The starting material was peripheral blood, obtained on day 0 of AZD1222 vaccination. These receptors came from an adult in good health.

V gene TRBV27 combines with J gene TRBJ2-5; 12 positions match TRBD1. This CDR3 contains 13 residues. V trimming: 8 bases; J trimming: 7 bases; junction bases outside the gene matches: 5. Germline values: CDR1 MNHEY, CDR2 SMNVEV (reference sequence). CDR3 nucleotides: TGTGCCAGCCAGGGACAGGGGGCGCTGACCCAGTACTTC. This translates into CASQGQGALTQYF.

The rearrangement links TRBV4-1 to TRBJ2-7, with 14 bases fitting TRBD2. This CDR3 contains 17 residues. V lost 3 bases and J lost 3; bases outside the gene matches: 7. The germline CDR1 and CDR2 sequences are MGHRA and YSYEKL. CDR3 region: CASSHPGTSGGVYEQYF. DNA for the CDR3: TGCGCCAGCAGCCATCCCGGGACTAGCGGGGGCGTCTACGAGCAGTACTTC.

This clone appeared once. This sequence joins TRBV15 and TRBJ2-2; D gene unclear. Germline V lookup: CDR1 LNHNV, CDR2 YYDKDF (reference sequence). The V end was cut by 0 bases, the J end by 5 bases, with 7 bases between. This CDR3 region has 14 residues. CDR3 in DNA: TGTGCCACCAGCAGAGACTGGAGAACCGGGGAGCTGTTTTTT. This sequence encodes CATSRDWRTGELFF.

V is TRBV4-2 and J is TRBJ2-7; possible D gene TRBD2, 5 bases. Germline V gene lookup returns CDR1 LGHNA and CDR2 YNFKEQ. V shed 1 base and J shed 6 bases, with 7 bases lying between them. This CDR3 comprises 12 residues. Here the CDR3 DNA reads TGTGCCAGCAGCCAAGTGGGGAGCGAGCAGTACTTC. Amino acid sequence: CASSQVGSEQYF.

The chain's CDR3 is CASSGWGSALAEDRSGYGYTF. Here the CDR3 DNA reads TGTGCCAGCAGTGGGTGGGGGAGTGCTCTCGCCGAGGACCGGTCGGGCTATGGCTACACCTTC. The chain carries TRBV2 and TRBJ1-2, with D maybe TRBD1 (5 bases). The CDR3 sequence is 21 residues long. The ends were cut back, 4 bases at V and 4 bases at J, with 34 bases in the middle. Germline V gives CDR1 SNHLY, CDR2 FYNNEI.

The rearrangement links TRBV6-4 to TRBJ2-1; D is possibly TRBD1 (5 bases). V lost 3 bases, J lost 6 bases, and 18 bases lay in between. CDR1 and CDR2 (germline): MRHNA, SNTAGT. The length of the CDR3 is 16 residues. The CDR3 nucleotides are TGTGCCAGCAGTGAGTCGGCAGGGCGCGGATTCAATGAGCAGTTCTTC. Translated, it gives CASSESAGRGFNEQFF.

The rearrangement joins TRBV5-1 to TRBJ2-7; TRBD2 agrees at 9 bases. Germline loops: CDR1 SGHRS, CDR2 YFSETQ. Losses at the gene ends were 4 bases for V and 1 base for J; bases not matched to a gene: 9. The CDR3 has 16 amino acids. CDR3 in amino acids: CASSLGLAAISYEQYF. The DNA for the CDR3 is TGCGCCAGCAGCCTGGGACTAGCCGCTATTTCCTACGAGCAGTACTTC.

The chain links TRBV5-4 to TRBJ2-7; TRBD1 matches 8 bases. The CDR3 is 18 residues long. Unmatched junction bases numbered 15, after V lost 2 bases and J lost 2 bases. Germline assignment: CDR1 SGHNT and CDR2 YYREEE (reference sequence). This chain's CDR3 is CASSFGGQGAGRAYEQYF. The CDR3 DNA follows: TGTGCCAGCAGCTTTGGGGGGCAGGGGGCAGGTCGGGCCTACGAGCAGTACTTC.

The chain carries TRBV4-2 and TRBJ1-5; no clear D gene. This CDR3 is built from 18 residues. V was trimmed by 0 bases and J by 0 bases, leaving 15 bases between them. Per the germline V gene, CDR1 is LGHNA and CDR2 is YNFKEQ. The CDR3: CASSQDSSADLSNQPQHF. The DNA of the CDR3 is TGTGCCAGCAGCCAAGACAGCTCGGCAGACCTTAGCAATCAGCCCCAGCATTTT.

The rearrangement uses TRBV9 and TRBJ2-7; no firm D call. Trimming removed 0 bases from V and 5 bases from J, with 15 bases in between. The CDR3 totals 15 residues. Germline V gene lookup returns CDR1 SGDLS and CDR2 YYNGEE. CDR3 coding DNA: TGTGCCAGCAGCGTAGACGGCACAGTTGGGGACGAGCAGTACTTC. Its protein product is CASSVDGTVGDEQYF.

V and J are TRBV6-5 and TRBJ1-5; D gene ambiguous. Trimming cost V 6 bases and J 6 bases, with 12 bases left between them. The CDR3 sequence is 13 residues long. Germline V gene sequence: CDR1 MNHEY, CDR2 SVGAGI. CDR3 sequence: CASSLGGSQPQHF. As DNA, the CDR3 is TGTGCCAGCAGCCTAGGAGGGTCTCAGCCCCAGCATTTT.

The CDR3 region is CASSWDAIAKNIQYF. The CDR3 DNA sequence: TGTGCCAGCAGCTGGGACGCAATAGCCAAAAACATTCAGTACTTC. This chain links TRBV5-8 with TRBJ2-4; either TRBD1 or TRBD2 may supply D (5 bases each). Trimming took off 3 bases at V and 0 bases at J, with 10 bases between the two ends. This CDR3 region has 15 residues. Germline V lookup: CDR1 SGHTS, CDR2 YDEGEE.

Comment on this clone: The sample carries other DNA sequences with the same CDR3. The V call is TRBV9, the J call TRBJ2-2; the D gene is possibly TRBD2 (5 bases). Germline CDR1 and CDR2: SGDLS and YYNGEE. V was pared by 2 bases and J by 1 base, with 6 bases between. The CDR3 contains 14 residues. CDR3 sequence: CASSVGGNTGELFF. The CDR3 nucleotides are TGTGCCAGCAGCGTCGGAGGGAACACCGGGGAGCTGTTTTTT. Combining the CDR3 with reference TRBV9 and TRBJ2-2 gives the whole variable domain DSGVTQTPKHLITATGQRVTLRCSPRSGDLSVYWYQQSLDQGLQFLIQYYNGEERAKGNILERFSAQQFPDLHSELNLSSLELGDSALYFCASSVGGNTGELFFGEGSRLTVL.

The J gene is TRBJ1-2, the V gene TRBV6-5, with no clear D. The ends were cut back, 0 bases at V and 5 bases at J, with 10 bases in the middle. Germline V lookup: CDR1 MNHEY, CDR2 SVGAGI. This CDR3 comprises 14 residues. The CDR3 reads CASSYSQVDYGYTF. CDR3 DNA: TGTGCCAGCAGTTACTCGCAGGTTGATTATGGCTACACCTTC.

V gene TRBV7-9 combines with J gene TRBJ1-1, with D tentatively TRBD1 (5 bases). Germline V gene lookup returns CDR1 SEHNR and CDR2 FQNEAQ (reference sequence). The CDR3 covers 15 residues. The V end was cut by 5 bases, the J end by 0 bases, with 13 bases between. The CDR3 DNA reads as TGTGCCAGCAGCCGGTCCCCGGGACTGAACACTGAAGCTTTCTTT. Translation gives CASSRSPGLNTEAFF.

The chain combines TRBV19 with TRBJ2-6, with D perhaps TRBD2 (6 bases). The CDR3 totals 17 residues. CDR1 and CDR2 from the germline V gene are LNHDA and SQIVND (reference sequence). Trimming pared 9 bases from V and 1 base from J, leaving 19 bases between. The CDR3 region is CASSRPRDSSGANVLTF. DNA for the CDR3: TGTGCCAGCTCCCGACCCCGGGACTCGTCTGGGGCCAACGTCCTGACTTTC.

CDR3 amino acids: CASSLPHTGELFF. The CDR3 DNA sequence: TGTGCCAGCAGCCTACCCCACACCGGGGAGCTGTTTTTT. This rearrangement joins TRBV5-6 to TRBJ2-2; no clear D gene. CDR3 size: 13 residues. V shed 4 bases and J shed 3 bases, with 7 bases lying between them. CDR1 is SGHDT and CDR2 is YYEEEE in the germline V gene. Supplemented by reference TRBV5-6 and TRBJ2-2, the full variable domain reads DAGVTQSPTHLIKTRGQQVTLRCSPKSGHDTVSWYQQALGQGPQFIFQYYEEEERQRGNFPDRFSGHQFPNYSSELNVNALLLGDSALYLCASSLPHTGELFFGEGSRLTVL.